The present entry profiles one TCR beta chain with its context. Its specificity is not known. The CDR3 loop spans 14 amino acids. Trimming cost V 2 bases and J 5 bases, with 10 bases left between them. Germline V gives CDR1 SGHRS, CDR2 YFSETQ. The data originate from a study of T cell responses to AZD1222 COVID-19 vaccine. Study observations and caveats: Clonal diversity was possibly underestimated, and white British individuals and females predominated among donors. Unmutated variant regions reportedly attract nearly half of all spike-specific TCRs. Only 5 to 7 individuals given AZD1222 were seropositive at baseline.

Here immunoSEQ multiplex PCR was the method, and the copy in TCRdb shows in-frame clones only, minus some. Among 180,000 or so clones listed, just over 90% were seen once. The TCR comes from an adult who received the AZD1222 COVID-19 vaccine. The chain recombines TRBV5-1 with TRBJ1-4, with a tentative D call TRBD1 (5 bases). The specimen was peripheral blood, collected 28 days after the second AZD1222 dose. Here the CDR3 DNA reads TGCGCCAGCAGCTTCGGGGGATTGAATGAAAAACTGTTTTTT. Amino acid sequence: CASSFGGLNEKLFF.